This TCR beta chain is from a study of early stage breast cancer tumors. On the study more broadly: Under 10 ER+/PR+/HER2- tumors were invasive ductal; four were invasive lobular.

The CDR3 covers 15 residues. Germline CDR1 and CDR2: SGHNT and YENEEA. Trimming removed 3 bases from V and 2 bases from J, with 13 bases in between. This clone came up a few times. The target antigen is unknown. Blood replicates held 0.5 ug DNA, tumor or normal breast about 1.5 ug, two each. TCRdb's table, derived via immunoSEQ multiplex PCR, lists solely in-frame clones and lacks some. The data hold 25,000 to 35,000 clones, with around 50% observed a single time. Findings and limits, study-wide: Blood repertoires resembled normal breast more than tumor.

Tumor samples used roughly 17-55 mg of diced tissue. Specimen: breast tumor tissue. This sequence originates from a person in their fifties or sixties with breast cancer. V usage is TRBV11-3 and J usage is TRBJ2-5; no clear D. The CDR3 DNA follows: TGTGCCAGCAGCTTGGGCCTTACTCAGCAAGAGACCCAGTACTTC. This encodes CASSLGLTQQETQYF. The variable domain in full, completed from reference TRBV11-3 and TRBJ2-5, reads EAGVVQSPRYKIIEKKQPVAFWCNPISGHNTLYWYLQNLGQGPELLIRYENEEAVDDSQLPKDRFSAERLKGVDSTLKIQPAELGDSAVYLCASSLGLTQQETQYFGPGTRLLVL.